This T cell receptor (beta chain) is drawn from a study of T cell changes during pregnancy in multiple sclerosis. This clone showed up just once. The germline gives CDR1 SGDLS, CDR2 YYNGEE. The CDR3 covers 13 residues. V was clipped by 0 bases and J by 5 bases, with 8 bases between them. Clones were sequenced by immunoSEQ multiplex PCR, and TCRdb holds only the in-frame ones, with some missing. Here the sample spans some 49,000 clones, around nine tenths being singletons. The V and J genes are TRBV9 and TRBJ2-5; D remains ambiguous. The material sequenced was CD4+ T cells from peripheral blood mononuclear cells, taken in the second trimester of pregnancy. The sequence came from a female donor in good health, enrolled as a control in a pregnancy study. This chain's CDR3 is CASSVELWETQYF. The CDR3 DNA reads as TGTGCCAGCAGCGTAGAGCTATGGGAGACCCAGTACTTC.